Below are 10 T cell receptor beta chains sequenced from a single sample in a study of blood T cell repertoires in COVID-19. The assay was immunoSEQ multiplex PCR, and TCRdb's table has in-frame clones only and misses some. The repertoire has around 190,000 clones, around 90% of them found once; the top ten carry around 10%. The material sequenced was PBMCs or T cells enriched from blood (not recorded which). The receptors come from a man younger than 35 with acute COVID-19.

This clone was counted a single time. The CDR3 region has the DNA TGTGCCAGCAGTGAATACGCGGCTAGCGATTCACGAGGCTACGAGCAGTACTTC. It yields the protein CASSEYAASDSRGYEQYF. The genes are TRBV2 and TRBJ2-7, with a possible D match to TRBD2 (6 bases). There are 18 residues in the CDR3. Trimming shortened V by 2 bases and J by 3 bases, and 23 bases separated the two germline ends. From germline, CDR1 is SNHLY and CDR2 FYNNEI.

The chain couples TRBV27 to TRBJ2-7; no definite D call. Trimming pared 4 bases from V and 3 bases from J, leaving 28 bases between. The length of the CDR3 is 19 residues. The germline gives CDR1 MNHEY, CDR2 SMNVEV (reference sequence). In nucleotides, the CDR3 is TGTGCCAGCAGTTCAGCCCCTCCGGCCGCTCGACCGGAGTACTACGAGCAGTACTTC. Translating it yields CASSSAPPAARPEYYEQYF.

CDR3 protein: CASSAFLAGPTPEQFF. In DNA, the CDR3 is TGTGCCAGCAGTGCCTTCCTAGCGGGCCCCACCCCAGAGCAGTTCTTC. The V call is TRBV27, the J call TRBJ2-1, with 8 bases lining up with TRBD2. Looked up from germline, CDR1 is MNHEY and CDR2 is SMNVEV (reference sequence). There are 16 residues in the CDR3. V shed 5 bases and J 10 bases; nucleotides not matched to a gene: 16.

The chain links TRBV7-9 to TRBJ2-5; 9 nucleotides match TRBD2. This CDR3 region has 15 residues. Per the germline V gene, CDR1 is SEHNR and CDR2 is FQNEAQ (reference sequence). The trim removed 5 bases at V and 2 bases at J, leaving 6 bases unmatched. In DNA form, the CDR3 reads TGTGCCAGCAGCCCGACTAGCGGAGCTCAAGAGACCCAGTACTTC. This translates into CASSPTSGAQETQYF.

Only a few counts were recorded for this clone. The chain employs TRBV29-1 and TRBJ2-5; D perhaps matches TRBD1 (6 bases). This CDR3 is built from 15 residues. Germline CDR1 and CDR2: SQVTM and ANQGSEA. V lost 3 bases and J lost 2, with 16 bases in between. CDR3 region: CSVDVSPGAQETQYF. Written as DNA, the CDR3 is TGCAGCGTTGACGTGAGCCCAGGGGCGCAAGAGACCCAGTACTTC. Based on the CDR3 plus reference TRBV29-1 and TRBJ2-5, the full variable domain is SAVISQKPSRDICQRGTSLTIQCQVDSQVTMMFWYRQQPGQSLTLIATANQGSEATYESGFVIDKFPISRPNLTFSTLTVSNMSPEDSSIYLCSVDVSPGAQETQYFGPGTRLLVL.

This rearrangement joins TRBV29-1 to TRBJ2-7, with a possible D match to TRBD2 (6 bases). This CDR3 is 13 amino acids long. V was trimmed by 4 bases and J by 6 bases, leaving 16 bases between them. Germline CDR1 reads SQVTM; CDR2 reads ANQGSEA. In nucleotides, the CDR3 is TGCAGCGTTGGGTCGATGAGCGGGCCCGAGCAGTACTTC. Protein sequence: CSVGSMSGPEQYF.

The J gene is TRBJ2-7, the V gene TRBV6-2 or TRBV6-3; D may be TRBD2 (5 bases). V was clipped by 4 bases and J by 1 base, with 8 bases between them. The CDR3 has 13 residues. CDR1 is MNHEY, CDR2 SVGEGT, per germline. For the CDR3, the DNA is TGTGCCAGCAGTTCGGACTTTTCCTACGAGCAGTACTTC. It specifies CASSSDFSYEQYF.

CDR3 DNA sequence: TGTGCCAGCAGTTTTAGCGGGAGTGTCTACGAGCAGTACTTC. It specifies CASSFSGSVYEQYF. This chain uses TRBV28 with TRBJ2-7; 9 positions agree with TRBD2. J was trimmed by 3 bases and V by 3 bases; bases with no gene match: 3. The length of the CDR3 is 14 residues. Germline CDR1 reads MDHEN; CDR2 reads SYDVKM.

This clone was observed once. This chain joins TRBV11-3 and TRBJ2-3; 8 bases fit TRBD2. Germline V gene data show CDR1 as SGHNT and CDR2 as YENEEA. The ends lost 5 bases at V and 5 bases at J; junction bases unmatched: 6. The CDR3 covers 14 residues. CDR3: CASSRGGRVDTQYF. As DNA, the CDR3 is TGTGCCAGCAGCCGGGGGGGGCGGGTAGATACGCAGTATTTT.

The rearrangement links TRBV4-1 to TRBJ1-5; possibly TRBD1 for D (6 bases). Germline values: CDR1 MGHRA, CDR2 YSYEKL. V was shortened by 3 bases and J by 3 bases, with 12 bases between the two germline ends. There are 15 residues in the CDR3. The CDR3 region is CASSHLGADNQPQHF. In nucleotides, the CDR3 is TGCGCCAGCAGCCATCTGGGGGCCGACAATCAGCCCCAGCATTTT.